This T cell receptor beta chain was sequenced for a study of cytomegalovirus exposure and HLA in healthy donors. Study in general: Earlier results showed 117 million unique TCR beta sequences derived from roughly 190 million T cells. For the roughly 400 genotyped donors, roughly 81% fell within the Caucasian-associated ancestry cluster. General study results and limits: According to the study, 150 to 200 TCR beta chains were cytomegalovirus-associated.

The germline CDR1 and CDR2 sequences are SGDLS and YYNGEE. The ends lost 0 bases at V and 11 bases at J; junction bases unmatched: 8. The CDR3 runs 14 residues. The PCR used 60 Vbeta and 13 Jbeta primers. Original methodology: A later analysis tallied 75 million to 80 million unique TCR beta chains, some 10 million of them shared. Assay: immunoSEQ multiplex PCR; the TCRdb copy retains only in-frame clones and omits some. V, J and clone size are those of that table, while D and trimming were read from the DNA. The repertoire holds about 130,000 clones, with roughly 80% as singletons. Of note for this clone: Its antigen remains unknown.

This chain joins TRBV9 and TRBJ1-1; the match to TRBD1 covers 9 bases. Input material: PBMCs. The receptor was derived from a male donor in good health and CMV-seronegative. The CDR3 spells CASSVALQGARAFF. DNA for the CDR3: TGTGCCAGCAGCGTAGCCTTACAGGGGGCGAGGGCTTTCTTT.